Here is one T cell receptor (beta chain) with its context. Cohorts were assigned according to the clinical history that participants reported. For recovered donors of Cohort 3, there were two negative PCRs, clearance, or symptom resolution. The sample is drawn from a study of blood T cell repertoires in COVID-19. Study information: Samples of COVID-19 (acute and convalescent) were obtained from the United States, Italy and Spain.

The V gene's germline CDR1 is SGDLS and CDR2 YYNGEE. The ends lost 0 bases at V and 3 bases at J; junction bases unmatched: 0. The CDR3 covers 14 residues. In the study's own analysis: From reference gene primer amplification, estimates of nucleated cell counts were derived. Assay used: immunoSEQ multiplex PCR; TCRdb lists only in-frame clones, some missing. For V, J and clone size, that table is used; D and trimming come from the DNA. This sample has 250,000 to 350,000 clones; approximately 81% occur once, and the top ten carry about 2.5%. The rearrangement joins TRBV9 to TRBJ2-7; 10 bases line up with TRBD1. The TCR sequence derives from a woman between 50 and 59 years old who had recovered from COVID-19. The sample was PBMCs or T cells enriched from blood (not recorded which). CDR3 amino acids: CASSVGDRGYEQYF. CDR3 nucleotides: TGTGCCAGCAGCGTAGGGGACAGGGGCTACGAGCAGTACTTC.